This entry concerns a single T cell receptor (beta chain). The sample is drawn from a study of blood T cell repertoires in COVID-19. Clones were sequenced by immunoSEQ multiplex PCR, and TCRdb holds only the in-frame ones, with some missing. The table shows 140,000 or so clones, with 75% to 85% occurring only once. Sequenced material: peripheral blood. This receptor was taken from a man in his fifties or sixties with active or convalescent COVID-19.

This CDR3 reads CASSLYRTGASLAFF. CDR3 coding DNA: TGTGCCAGCAGCCTGTACCGGACAGGGGCTTCGCTAGCTTTCTTT. V usage is TRBV3-1 (or the pseudogene TRBV3-2) and J usage is TRBJ1-1; 9 nucleotides line up with TRBD1. Germline V gene sequence: CDR1 LGHDT, CDR2 YNNKEL (reference sequence). The CDR3 runs 15 residues. V dropped 4 bases and J dropped 10; count of bases not matched to a gene: 13.